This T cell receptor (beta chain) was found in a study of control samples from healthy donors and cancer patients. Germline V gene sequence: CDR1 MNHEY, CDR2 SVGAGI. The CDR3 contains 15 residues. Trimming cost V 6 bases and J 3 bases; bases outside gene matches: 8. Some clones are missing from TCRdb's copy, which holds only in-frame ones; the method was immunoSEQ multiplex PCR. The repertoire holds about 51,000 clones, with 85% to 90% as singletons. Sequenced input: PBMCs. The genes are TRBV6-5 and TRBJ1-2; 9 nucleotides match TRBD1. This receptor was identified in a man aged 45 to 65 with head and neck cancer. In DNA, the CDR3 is TGTGCCAGCAGACAACATCGGACAGGGGACTATGGCTACACCTTC. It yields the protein CASRQHRTGDYGYTF.